A single sample gave rise to the 30 T cell receptor beta chains below, sequenced in a study of T cell repertoires in cytomegalovirus infection. TCRdb redid the calling of the reads with MiXCR, one entry per CDR3 protein. The sample lists about 300,000 distinct CDR3 sequences; around 9.1% were seen once. Sequencing was carried out using PBMCs. The receptor set was obtained from a human donor in good health (CMV status not recorded). Some clones in this sample may be carry-over from other donors' samples.

This clonotype was recorded at least ten times. The J gene is TRBJ2-1, the V gene TRBV12-3 or TRBV12-4; TRBD1 aligns across 9 bases. The ends lost 5 bases at V and 8 bases at J; junction bases unmatched: 7. CDR3 length: 14 amino acids. The CDR3 sequence: CASSIRDRVDEQFF. The CDR3 nucleotides are TGTGCCAGCAGTATCCGGGACAGGGTCGATGAGCAGTTCTTC.

Ten or more counts support this clonotype. This chain connects TRBV19 to TRBJ1-5; 7 bases match TRBD1. The CDR3 runs to 16 residues. The trim removed 5 bases at V and 4 bases at J, leaving 11 bases unmatched. CDR1 is LNHDA and CDR2 is SQIVND in the germline V gene (reference sequence). This CDR3 reads CASSPWTGGHNQPQHF. In DNA form, the CDR3 reads TGTGCCAGTAGTCCTTGGACAGGCGGTCATAATCAGCCCCAGCATTTT.

This chain links TRBV6-6 with TRBJ1-6; TRBD1 matches at 7 bases. The germline CDR1 and CDR2 sequences are MNHNY and SVGAGI (reference sequence). CDR3 length equals 15 residues. After removal of 6 bases from V and 10 bases from J, the junction contained 12 bases not matched to a gene. The CDR3 DNA reads as TGTGCCAGCAGATTACTCGACAGGGCTCCATCACCCCTCCACTTT. As protein: CASRLLDRAPSPLHF.

This clonotype was seen only a few times. This chain uses TRBV5-1 with TRBJ2-1, with D perhaps being TRBD1 or TRBD2 (6 bases each). Germline values: CDR1 SGHRS, CDR2 YFSETQ. V shed 3 bases and J shed 8 bases, with 12 bases lying between them. This CDR3 is 13 amino acids long. The chain's CDR3 is CASSWYREDEQFF. The CDR3 nucleotides read TGCGCCAGCAGCTGGTACAGGGAGGATGAGCAGTTCTTC.

V is TRBV3-1 and J is TRBJ2-1, with 9 bases identical to TRBD2. CDR3 size: 20 residues. Per the germline V gene, CDR1 is LGHDT and CDR2 is YNNKEL (reference sequence). J gave up 7 bases and V 4 bases, and 23 bases lay outside the gene matches. Here the CDR3 reads CASSPFTPLAGGPYVNEQFF. The CDR3 region has the DNA TGTGCCAGCAGCCCGTTCACCCCACTGGCGGGGGGGCCTTATGTTAATGAGCAGTTCTTC.

This clonotype was counted a single time. A much larger clone lies a single base off, so this may be a read error. The chain joins TRBV20-1 to TRBJ1-2; tentatively, D is TRBD1 (5 bases). This CDR3 has 18 amino acids. Germline CDR1 is DFQATT and CDR2 is SNEGSKA (reference sequence). The CDR3 nucleotides read TGCAGTGCTAGAGTCCCTTTGGGCAGGGTAGGAGGGTACTATGGCCACACCTTC. Protein: CSARVPLGRVGGYYGHTF.

This clonotype has at least ten counts. The rearrangement uses TRBV29-1 and TRBJ2-2, with 9 bases that match TRBD1. Trimming at V came to 3 bases and at J to 6 bases, leaving 2 bases not matched to a gene. Germline CDR1 and CDR2: SQVTM and ANQGSEA. The CDR3 runs to 13 residues. The CDR3 coding sequence is TGCAGCGTTGACAGGACAGGGGCCGGGGAGCTGTTTTTT. This gives the protein CSVDRTGAGELFF.

This chain connects TRBV6-2 or TRBV6-3 to TRBJ1-2, with D perhaps TRBD1 (5 bases). The CDR3 sequence is 11 residues long. Looked up from germline, CDR1 is MNHEY and CDR2 is SVGEGT. V lost 6 bases and J 7 bases, leaving 9 bases between the germline ends. CDR3 DNA sequence: TGTGCCAGCAGCCAGACAGCTGGCTACACCTTC. It specifies CASSQTAGYTF.

This clonotype was counted at least ten times. The chain employs TRBV12-3 or TRBV12-4 and TRBJ1-6, with a possible D match to TRBD1 (5 bases). CDR3 length: 16 amino acids. V gave up 3 bases and J gave up 10 bases, with 19 bases separating them. The CDR3 nucleotides read TGTGCCAGCAGTTTGACGTCGCGGGGCAGATCCTCACCCCTCCACTTT. It is translated as CASSLTSRGRSSPLHF.

This clonotype was seen many times. V and J are TRBV28 and TRBJ2-7, with 15 bases fitting TRBD2. This CDR3 comprises 16 residues. V dropped 2 bases and J dropped 7; count of bases not matched to a gene: 6. Per germline, CDR1 MDHEN and CDR2 SYDVKM. In nucleotides, the CDR3 is TGTGCCAGCAGTTTAGGCCGGACTAGCGGGGGGGAAGAGCAGTACGTC. Its translation is CASSLGRTSGGEEQYV.

This clonotype appeared many times. The CDR3 region is CASRGGRTNTGELFF. CDR3 in DNA: TGTGCCAGCAGGGGAGGACGGACGAACACCGGGGAGCTGTTTTTT. The genes are TRBV12-3 or TRBV12-4 and TRBJ2-2; a possible D gene is TRBD2 (6 bases). With 6 bases removed from V and 0 bases from J, the gap between germline ends came to 11 bases. The CDR3 sequence is 15 residues long.

This chain connects TRBV24-1 to TRBJ1-2; D gene ambiguous. The germline V gene has CDR1 KGHDR and CDR2 SFDVKD. This CDR3 contains 13 residues. Trimming removed 1 base at V and 6 bases at J, with 8 bases between. The CDR3 region is CATSDFPGDGYTF. CDR3 nucleotide sequence: TGTGCCACCAGTGATTTCCCCGGGGATGGCTACACCTTC.

Many counts were recorded for this clonotype. The rearrangement links TRBV28 to TRBJ2-1, with 9 bases identical to TRBD2. The germline CDR1 and CDR2 sequences are MDHEN and SYDVKM. The CDR3 length is 17 residues. Unmatched junction bases numbered 8, after V lost 5 bases and J lost 0 bases. The CDR3 DNA reads as TGTGCCAGCAGTACTATCCGCGGGGGGGCCTCCTACAATGAGCAGTTCTTC. This translates into CASSTIRGGASYNEQFF.

This clonotype was counted ten times or more. The chain recombines TRBV5-6 with TRBJ2-1, with 11 positions matching TRBD2. The germline V gene has CDR1 SGHDT and CDR2 YYEEEE. Trimming took 7 bases from V and 5 from J; bases not matched to a gene: 5. The CDR3 spans 14 residues. CDR3 nucleotides: TGTGCCAGCGCTAGCGGGGGGACCAACAATGAGCAGTTCTTC. Residues: CASASGGTNNEQFF.

This clonotype has a count of ten or more. This sequence joins TRBV5-5 and TRBJ2-7, with 12 nucleotides matching TRBD1. J was trimmed by 2 bases and V by 4 bases; bases with no gene match: 13. The CDR3 has 18 amino acids. Looked up from germline, CDR1 is SGHKS and CDR2 is YYEKEE (reference sequence). CDR3 sequence: CASSPGTGGLGSAYEQYV. In DNA, the CDR3 is TGTGCCAGCAGCCCAGGGACAGGGGGCTTGGGATCTGCCTACGAGCAGTACGTC.

This clonotype was counted at least ten times. This CDR3 reads CASSPPINTEQFF. The CDR3 bases are TGTGCCAGCAGCCCCCCGATCAACACTGAGCAGTTCTTC. The chain has TRBV7-2 and TRBJ2-1, with D uncertain. The CDR3 runs to 13 residues. Looked up from germline, CDR1 is SGHTA and CDR2 is FQGNSA. Trimming took off 5 bases at V and 9 bases at J, with 14 bases between the two ends.

This clonotype was seen at least ten times. This chain uses TRBV6-2 or TRBV6-3 with TRBJ2-5; D is undetermined. This CDR3 spans 11 amino acids. Trimming left V 6 bases short and J 0 bases short, with 2 bases between. The germline CDR1 and CDR2 sequences are MNHEY and SVGEGT. The CDR3 region has the DNA TGTGCCAGCAGCAACCAAGAGACCCAGTACTTC. Protein: CASSNQETQYF.

V gene TRBV20-1 combines with J gene TRBJ1-1; perhaps TRBD1 as D (5 bases). The ends were cut back, 2 bases at V and 0 bases at J, with 19 bases in the middle. The CDR3 is 17 residues long. In germline, CDR1 is DFQATT, CDR2 SNEGSKA (reference sequence). CDR3 protein: CSARMVRGDRMNTEAFF. The CDR3 DNA is TGCAGTGCTAGAATGGTACGAGGGGACCGCATGAACACTGAAGCTTTCTTT.

This clonotype was picked up many times. The chain carries TRBV28 and TRBJ2-3; 8 nucleotides match TRBD2. Germline CDR1 and CDR2: MDHEN and SYDVKM. V lost 5 bases, J lost 2 bases, and 6 bases stayed unmatched. The CDR3 is 15 residues long. As DNA, the CDR3 is TGTGCCAGCAGTCCAGCGGGGGCCGACACAGATACGCAGTATTTT. Protein: CASSPAGADTDTQYF.

This clonotype appeared many times. The rearrangement joins TRBV7-2 to TRBJ2-3; TRBD1 is a possible D gene (7 bases). Germline V gene lookup returns CDR1 SGHTA and CDR2 FQGNSA. Trimming took off 5 bases at V and 6 bases at J, with 12 bases between the two ends. The CDR3 consists of 13 residues. The CDR3 sequence is CASSPRGADTQYF. Written as DNA, the CDR3 is TGTGCCAGCAGCCCCAGGGGGGCGGATACGCAGTATTTT.

The sample holds many counts of this clonotype. The gene calls are TRBV12-3 or TRBV12-4 and TRBJ2-1, with 11 bases identical to TRBD2. The CDR3 sequence is 15 residues long. V shed 6 bases and J 2 bases; nucleotides not matched to a gene: 3. The CDR3 here is CASRLAGAPYNEQFF. For the CDR3, the DNA is TGTGCCAGCAGACTAGCGGGGGCCCCCTACAATGAGCAGTTCTTC.

This clonotype was seen repeatedly, ten times or more. The V call is TRBV6-2 or TRBV6-3, the J call TRBJ2-3, with 7 positions matching TRBD1. With 0 bases clipped from V and 2 bases from J, the junction kept 5 bases outside the gene matches. The CDR3 spans 16 residues. Germline loops: CDR1 MNHEY, CDR2 SVGEGT. The CDR3 DNA reads as TGTGCCAGCAGTTACTCAGGGGGCCCCTTCACAGATACGCAGTATTTT. This codes for CASSYSGGPFTDTQYF.

This clonotype was found many times. The chain links TRBV28 to TRBJ1-5; weak D call: TRBD1 (5 bases). CDR1 and CDR2 from the germline V gene are MDHEN and SYDVKM. V dropped 6 bases and J dropped 6 bases, with 15 bases sitting between them. The CDR3 extends over 14 amino acids. This chain's CDR3 is CASSPFSGVQPQHF. DNA for the CDR3: TGTGCCAGCAGCCCTTTTTCGGGGGTTCAGCCCCAGCATTTT.

This clonotype was picked up many times. Written as DNA, the CDR3 is TGTGCCAGCAGCCTCCTCGAGGTTCAGCCCCAGCATTTT. Residues: CASSLLEVQPQHF. The chain joins TRBV28 to TRBJ1-5; the D is unclear. Deletions cut 6 bases from V and 6 bases from J, with 12 bases between. The germline V gene encodes CDR1 MDHEN and CDR2 SYDVKM. The CDR3 contains 13 residues.

This clonotype was picked up many times. The rearrangement links TRBV20-1 to TRBJ1-6; TRBD1 might be the D (6 bases). V lost 4 bases and J 5 bases, leaving 12 bases between the germline ends. Per the germline V gene, CDR1 is DFQATT and CDR2 is SNEGSKA (reference sequence). The CDR3 covers 14 residues. In DNA form, the CDR3 reads TGCAGTGCTACCAGCGGGACAAATAATTCACCCCTCCACTTT. Amino acids: CSATSGTNNSPLHF.

This clonotype was picked up many times. The chain has TRBV12-3 or TRBV12-4 and TRBJ1-1; 7 nucleotides agree with TRBD1. Trimming at V came to 3 bases and at J to 4 bases, leaving 8 bases not matched to a gene. The length of the CDR3 is 15 residues. The chain's CDR3 is CASSLAFRDSTEAFF. CDR3 coding DNA: TGTGCCAGCAGTTTGGCATTCCGGGACAGCACTGAAGCTTTCTTT.

This clonotype was picked up many times. The V gene is TRBV2, the J gene TRBJ2-3, with TRBD2 matching over 12 bases. Germline trimming cut 6 bases from V and 3 bases from J; bases unmatched to any gene: 4. CDR1 SNHLY and CDR2 FYNNEI come from the germline V gene. This CDR3 has 15 residues. The CDR3 DNA reads TGTGCCAGCAGGAAAGGACTAGCGGGGACAGATACGCAGTATTTT. Its translation: CASRKGLAGTDTQYF. The whole variable domain, filled in from reference TRBV2 and TRBJ2-3, reads EPEVTQTPSHQVTQMGQEVILRCVPISNHLYFYWYRQILGQKVEFLVSFYNNEISEKSEIFDDQFSVERPDGSNFTLKIRSTKLEDSAMYFCASRKGLAGTDTQYFGPGTRLTVL.

This clonotype appeared many times. The rearrangement links TRBV2 to TRBJ2-2; no clear D. This CDR3 has 14 amino acids. Germline CDR1 is SNHLY and CDR2 is FYNNEI. V dropped 3 bases and J dropped 5 bases, with 10 bases sitting between them. CDR3 bases: TGTGCCAGCAGTGAGGTCGTGCGGACCGGGGAGCTGTTTTTT. It yields the protein CASSEVVRTGELFF.

This clonotype was seen at least ten times. The chain has TRBV7-8 and TRBJ1-2; perhaps TRBD1 as D (5 bases). CDR1 and CDR2 (germline): SGHVS, FQNEAQ. The V and J ends lost 0 bases and 5 bases respectively, with 7 bases between them. The CDR3 length is 13 residues. Here the CDR3 reads CASSLAGEYGYTF. In DNA form, the CDR3 reads TGTGCCAGCAGCTTAGCGGGGGAGTATGGCTACACCTTC.

This clonotype was seen many times. This rearrangement joins TRBV4-1 to TRBJ1-2; D not resolved. Trimming removed 1 base from V and 2 bases from J, with 8 bases in between. The CDR3 runs 14 residues. Germline values: CDR1 MGHRA, CDR2 YSYEKL. The CDR3 region has the DNA TGCGCCAGCAGCCAAGTAGAGCGCAACTATGGCTACACCTTC. Protein: CASSQVERNYGYTF.